These 5 T cell receptor beta chains originate from one sample sequenced in a study of shared T cell receptors in the human thymus. This table comes from immunoSEQ multiplex PCR, and its TCRdb copy is limited to in-frame clones, with some not included. Seen here are about 660,000 clones, over 75% observed once, and the top ten hold 0.0094%. These data were also reused for a study on human thymus T cells.

Sequenced: thymocytes. All receptors derive from a boy in the first two years of life with a congenital heart defect.

CDR3 protein: CASSEQANNEQFF. Written as DNA, the CDR3 is TGTGCCAGCAGTGAGCAGGCGAACAATGAGCAGTTCTTC. The chain has TRBV6-4 and TRBJ2-1; D gene uncertain. The V and J ends lost 3 bases and 5 bases respectively, with 8 bases between them. Germline CDR1 MRHNA, CDR2 SNTAGT. The CDR3 runs 13 residues.

The rearrangement uses TRBV2 and TRBJ2-1; TRBD2 matches 12 bases. The CDR3 has 13 residues. The V gene end was trimmed by 11 bases and the J gene end by 6 bases; junction bases not matched to a gene: 5. Germline loops: CDR1 SNHLY, CDR2 FYNNEI. The CDR3 coding sequence is TGTGCCGTACCGGGACTAGCGGGCAATGAGCAGTTCTTC. Encoded protein: CAVPGLAGNEQFF.

The chain has TRBV5-1 and TRBJ2-1; 9 positions agree with TRBD1. Germline lookup yields CDR1 SGHRS and CDR2 YFSETQ. This CDR3 is 16 amino acids long. J was trimmed by 6 bases and V by 4 bases; bases with no gene match: 11. The CDR3 is CASSGSGTGIVNEQFF. In DNA form, the CDR3 reads TGCGCCAGCAGCGGATCCGGGACAGGGATCGTCAATGAGCAGTTCTTC.

The chain couples TRBV6-5 to TRBJ2-1, with TRBD1 matching 8 bases. Germline values: CDR1 MNHEY, CDR2 SVGAGI. The CDR3 spans 15 residues. V was pared by 0 bases and J by 6 bases, with 4 bases of the junction left unmatched. The CDR3 is CASSYSKQGVNEQFF. CDR3 DNA: TGTGCCAGCAGTTACTCGAAACAGGGGGTCAATGAGCAGTTCTTC.

This clone was observed once. The chain recombines TRBV5-1 with TRBJ2-3; 8 bases line up with TRBD1. The length of the CDR3 is 15 residues. The V segment lost 0 bases and the J segment 6 bases; nucleotides outside the gene matches: 6. Germline V gene sequence: CDR1 SGHRS, CDR2 YFSETQ. The CDR3 DNA reads as TGCGCCAGCAGCTTGGAGACAGGGGAAGGGGATACGCAGTATTTT. Amino acids: CASSLETGEGDTQYF.